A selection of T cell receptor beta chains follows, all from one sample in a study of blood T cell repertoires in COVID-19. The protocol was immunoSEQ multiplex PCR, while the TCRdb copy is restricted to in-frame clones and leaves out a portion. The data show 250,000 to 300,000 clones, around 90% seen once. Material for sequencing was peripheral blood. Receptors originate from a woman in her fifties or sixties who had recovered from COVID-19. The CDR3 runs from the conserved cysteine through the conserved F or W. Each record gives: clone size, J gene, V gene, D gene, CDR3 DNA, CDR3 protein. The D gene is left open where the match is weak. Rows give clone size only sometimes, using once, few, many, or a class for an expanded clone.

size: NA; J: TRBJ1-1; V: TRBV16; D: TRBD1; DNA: TGTGCCAGCAGCCATTACAGGGGGAACACTGAAGCTTTCTTT; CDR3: CASSHYRGNTEAFF
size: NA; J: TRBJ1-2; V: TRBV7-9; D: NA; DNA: TGTGCCAGCAGCTTATTTCAAGGGGGGGCAGGTGGCTACACCTTC; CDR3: CASSLFQGGAGGYTF
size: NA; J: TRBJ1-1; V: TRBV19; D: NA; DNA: TGTGCCAGTACCAGATATGGGGCGGACACTGAAGCTTTCTTT; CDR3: CASTRYGADTEAFF
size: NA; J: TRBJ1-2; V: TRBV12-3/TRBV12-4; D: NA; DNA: TGTGCCAGCAGTTTATTTCAGGGTTGGGGCTACACCTTC; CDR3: CASSLFQGWGYTF
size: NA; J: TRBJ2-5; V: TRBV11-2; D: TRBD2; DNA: TGTGCCAGCAGCTTAGGGTCTAGCGGGCAAGAGACCCAGTACTTC; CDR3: CASSLGSSGQETQYF
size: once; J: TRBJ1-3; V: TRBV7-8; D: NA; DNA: TGTGCCAGCAGCCCAAACTCTGGAAACACCATATATTTT; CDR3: CASSPNSGNTIYF
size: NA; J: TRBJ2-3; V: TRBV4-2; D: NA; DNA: TGTGCCAGCAGCCAAGATGGGAGAGGCACAGATACGCAGTATTTT; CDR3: CASSQDGRGTDTQYF
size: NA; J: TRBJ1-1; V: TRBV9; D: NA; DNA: TGTGCCAGCAGCGTAGCCGGAGTAGGGGGTGAAGCTTTCTTT; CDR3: CASSVAGVGGEAFF
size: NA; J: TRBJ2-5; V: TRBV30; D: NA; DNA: TGTGCCTGGAGGATGTACGGGGAAGAAGAGACCCAGTACTTC; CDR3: CAWRMYGEEETQYF
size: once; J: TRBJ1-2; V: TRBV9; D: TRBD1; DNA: TGTGCCAGCAGCGGGAACCGGGACAGGGTTGGTGGCTACACCTTC; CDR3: CASSGNRDRVGGYTF
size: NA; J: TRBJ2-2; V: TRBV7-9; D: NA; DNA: TGTGCCAGCAGCTTAGGTCGGGACTGGCCACCAACCCAGGGAGCTGTTTTT; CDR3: CASSLGRDWPPTQGAVF
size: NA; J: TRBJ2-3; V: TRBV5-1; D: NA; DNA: TGCGCCAGCAGCCCAGGCCGAGGCGGGGTAAACACAGATACGCAGTATTTT; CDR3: CASSPGRGGVNTDTQYF
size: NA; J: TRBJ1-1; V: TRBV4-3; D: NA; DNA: TGCGCCAGCAGCCAACGGGGGGGGGACCGTGAAGCTTTCTTT; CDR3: CASSQRGGDREAFF
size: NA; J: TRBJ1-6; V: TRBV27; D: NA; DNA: TGTGCCAGCAGTACCTACGGACAGCCTAATTCACCCCTCCACTTT; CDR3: CASSTYGQPNSPLHF
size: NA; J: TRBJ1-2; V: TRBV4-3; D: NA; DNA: TGCGCCAGCAGCCAAACAACAGGAGATGGCTACACCTTC; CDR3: CASSQTTGDGYTF
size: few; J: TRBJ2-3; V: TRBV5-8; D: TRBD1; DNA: TGTGCCAGCAGCTCGGACAGGGGCACAGATACGCAGTATTTT; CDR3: CASSSDRGTDTQYF
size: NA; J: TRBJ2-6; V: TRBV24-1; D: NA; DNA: TGTGCCACCACGAGGGCCGGGGCCAACGTCCTGACTTTC; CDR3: CATTRAGANVLTF
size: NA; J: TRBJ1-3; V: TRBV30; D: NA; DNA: TGTGCCTGGAGCGCCGGGACTGGAGGAAACACCATATATTTT; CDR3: CAWSAGTGGNTIYF
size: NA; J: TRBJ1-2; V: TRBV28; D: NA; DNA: TGTGCCAGCAGACTCGGGATTTATGGCTACACCTTC; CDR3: CASRLGIYGYTF
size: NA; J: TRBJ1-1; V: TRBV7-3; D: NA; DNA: TGTGCCAGCAGCTTAGAGGATCGGACAGAAGCTTTCTTT; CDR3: CASSLEDRTEAFF
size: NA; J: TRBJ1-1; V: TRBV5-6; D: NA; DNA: TGTGCCAGCAGCTTTTTCCAGGGTCGGGACACTGAAGCTTTCTTT; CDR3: CASSFFQGRDTEAFF
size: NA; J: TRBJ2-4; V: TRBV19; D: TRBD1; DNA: TGTGCCAGTAGTATATGGGGACGACAGGGGCGCGGAGGGAACATTCAGTACTTC; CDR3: CASSIWGRQGRGGNIQYF
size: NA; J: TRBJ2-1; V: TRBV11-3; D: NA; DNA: TGTGCCAGCAGCTTAGGGGTCTTACAGGGCAATGAGCAGTTCTTC; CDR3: CASSLGVLQGNEQFF
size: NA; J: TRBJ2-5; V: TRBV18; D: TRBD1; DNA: TGTGCCAGCTCACCACCGGCCCGGGACAGCCAAGAGACCCAGTACTTC; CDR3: CASSPPARDSQETQYF
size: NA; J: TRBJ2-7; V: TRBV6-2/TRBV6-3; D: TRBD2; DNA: TGTGCCAGCAGTCGGACTAGCGGGAGCTACGAGCAGTACTTC; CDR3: CASSRTSGSYEQYF
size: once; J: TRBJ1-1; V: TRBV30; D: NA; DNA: TGTGCCTGGAGAATCACAGGGTCAAACACTGAAGCTTTCTTT; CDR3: CAWRITGSNTEAFF
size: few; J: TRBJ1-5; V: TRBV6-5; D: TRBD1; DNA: TGTGCCAGCAGCTCGGGACAGGGTCATCAGCCCCAGCATTTT; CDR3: CASSSGQGHQPQHF
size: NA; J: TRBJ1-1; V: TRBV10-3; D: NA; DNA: TGTGCCATCAGTGAGCGACAGAGAGTGAACACTGAAGCTTTCTTT; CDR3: CAISERQRVNTEAFF
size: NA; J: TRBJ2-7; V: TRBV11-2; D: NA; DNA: TGTGCCAGCAGCTCTAGTGCAGGAGGGAGTTACGAGCAGTACTTC; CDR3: CASSSSAGGSYEQYF
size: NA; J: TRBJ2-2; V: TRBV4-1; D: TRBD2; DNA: TGCGCCAGCAGCCAGATCGATCTGGGACTAGTTGCCGGGGAGCTGTTTTTT; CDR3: CASSQIDLGLVAGELFF
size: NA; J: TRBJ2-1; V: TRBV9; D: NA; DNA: TGTGCCAGCGGACGAGGGAACGTTGTTGAGCAGTTCTTC; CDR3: CASGRGNVVEQFF
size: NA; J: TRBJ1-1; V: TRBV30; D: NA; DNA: TGTGCCTGGCTTGTGAACACTGAAGCTTTCTTT; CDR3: CAWLVNTEAFF
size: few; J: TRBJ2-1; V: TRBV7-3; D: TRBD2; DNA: TGTGCCAGCAGCTTAAGTGCAGGACTAGGAGCGCAGACTGAGCAGTTCTTC; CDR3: CASSLSAGLGAQTEQFF
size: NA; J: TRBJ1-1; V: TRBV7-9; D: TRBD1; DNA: TGTGCCAGCAGCCCTAGGACAGGGACCACTGAAGCTTTCTTT; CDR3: CASSPRTGTTEAFF
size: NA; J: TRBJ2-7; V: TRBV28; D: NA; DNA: TGTGCCAGCAGGCATCAGGGACATTACGAGCAGTACTTC; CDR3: CASRHQGHYEQYF
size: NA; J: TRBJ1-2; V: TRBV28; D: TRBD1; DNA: TGTGCCAGCAGTTTTGAGGTGGTAGGACAGGCTTTAGGGGGCTACACCTTC; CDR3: CASSFEVVGQALGGYTF
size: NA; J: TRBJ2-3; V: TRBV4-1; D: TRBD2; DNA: TGCGCCAGCAGCCAAGATCTCGGGAGGGTCGCAGATACGCAGTATTTT; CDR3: CASSQDLGRVADTQYF
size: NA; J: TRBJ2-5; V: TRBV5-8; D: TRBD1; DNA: TGTGCCAGCAGCTTGGGCGAGGACAGGGGAGAGACCCAGTACTTC; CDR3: CASSLGEDRGETQYF
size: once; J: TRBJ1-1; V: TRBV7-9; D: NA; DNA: TGTGCCAGCAGCTTCAGTGAGGGGAACACTGAAGCTTTCTTT; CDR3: CASSFSEGNTEAFF
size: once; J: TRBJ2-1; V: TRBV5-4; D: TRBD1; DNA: TGTGCCAGCAGCTGGCGGACAGGGATCTACAATGAGCAGTTCTTC; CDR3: CASSWRTGIYNEQFF
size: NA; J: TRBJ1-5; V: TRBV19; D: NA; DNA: TGTGCCAGTAGTCCCCACCGGGGGACGACAATTCGTAGCAATCAGCCCCAGCATTTT; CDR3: CASSPHRGTTIRSNQPQHF
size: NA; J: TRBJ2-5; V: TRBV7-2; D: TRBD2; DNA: TGTGCCAGCAGCTGGTCGACTAGCGGGGAGACCCAGTACTTC; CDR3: CASSWSTSGETQYF
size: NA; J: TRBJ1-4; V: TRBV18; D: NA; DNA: TGTGCCAGCTCCGGGAGCTCGGACCCTAATGAAAAACTGTTTTTT; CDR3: CASSGSSDPNEKLFF
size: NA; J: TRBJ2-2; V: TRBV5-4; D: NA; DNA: TGTGCCAGCAGCTCGGAAAGGACAGCGAACACCGGGGAGCTGTTTTTT; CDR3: CASSSERTANTGELFF
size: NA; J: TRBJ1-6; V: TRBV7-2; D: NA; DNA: TGTGCCAGCAGCCCACAGTCGGGGGTCTACAATTCACCCCTCCACTTT; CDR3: CASSPQSGVYNSPLHF
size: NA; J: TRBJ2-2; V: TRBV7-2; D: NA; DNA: TGTGCCAGCAGCTTAAGCCGAGCAAACGCGAACACCGGGGAGCTGTTTTTT; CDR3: CASSLSRANANTGELFF
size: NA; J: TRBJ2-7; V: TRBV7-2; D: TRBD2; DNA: TGTGCCAGCAGCTTTGCGACTAGCGGGACCTACGAGCAGTACTTC; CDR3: CASSFATSGTYEQYF
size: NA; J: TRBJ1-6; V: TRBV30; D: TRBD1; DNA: TGTGCCTGGAGTGTAGTTTTAGGGACAGGGAGATCACCCCTCCACTTT; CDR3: CAWSVVLGTGRSPLHF